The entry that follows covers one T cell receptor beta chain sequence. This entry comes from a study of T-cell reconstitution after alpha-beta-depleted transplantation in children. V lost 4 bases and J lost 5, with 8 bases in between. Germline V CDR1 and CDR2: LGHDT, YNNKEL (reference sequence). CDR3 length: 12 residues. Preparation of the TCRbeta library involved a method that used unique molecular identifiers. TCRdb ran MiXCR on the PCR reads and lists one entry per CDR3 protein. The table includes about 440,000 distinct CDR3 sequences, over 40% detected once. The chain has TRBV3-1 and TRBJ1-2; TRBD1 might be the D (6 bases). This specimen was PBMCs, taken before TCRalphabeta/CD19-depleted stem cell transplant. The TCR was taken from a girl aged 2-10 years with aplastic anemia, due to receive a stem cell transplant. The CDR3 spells CASSRTVYGYTF. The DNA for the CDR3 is TGTGCCAGCAGCCGGACAGTATATGGCTACACCTTC.